The sequence of this T cell receptor (beta chain) was determined in a study of blood T cell repertoires in COVID-19. Study-wide context: COVID-19 samples collected from the United States, Italy and Spain covered acute and convalescent phases. T cells, B-cell-depleted T cells, or PBMCs provided the cDNA or gDNA that served as material.

Methods used by the authors: Counts of nucleated cells, estimated from reference gene primer amplification, were obtained. Method: immunoSEQ multiplex PCR; TCRdb's copy keeps in-frame clones and lacks some. V, J and clone size derive from that table, while D and trimming were established from the DNA sequence. The sample carries nearly 250,000 clones, more than 75% recorded once. This CDR3 is built from 16 residues. Germline V gives CDR1 LNHDA, CDR2 SQIVND (reference sequence). V gave up 5 bases and J gave up 3 bases; unmatched junction bases: 11. The table lists this clone with a few counts. The sequenced material came from peripheral blood. V usage is TRBV19 and J usage is TRBJ2-7; TRBD1 matches 9 bases. The TCR originated in a woman aged 60-70 years who had recovered from COVID-19. The CDR3 DNA follows: TGTGCCAGTAGTCTCCAGCGGGGACAGGGACTCTACGAGCAGTACTTC. Translating gives CASSLQRGQGLYEQYF.